One T cell receptor (beta chain) is described in this entry. Its antigen is not known. The sample is drawn from a study of cytomegalovirus exposure and HLA in healthy donors. Produced via immunoSEQ multiplex PCR; TCRdb's table is partial and in-frame only. The profile shows 130,000 or so clones, under 90% of them singletons. While the first cohort had around 700 subjects, the donors belonged to the separate validation cohort of more than 95 subjects. Study findings and constraints: The dataset shows that most TCR sequences were rare, while some public TCRs occurred in many donors. According to reports, the classifier identified cytomegalovirus status with high specificity and sensitivity.

The sequenced sample was PBMCs. The receptor comes from a woman aged 25 to 45 in good health and CMV-seronegative.

In DNA form, the CDR3 reads TGTGCCAGCAGCTCGAGGACCGGGGAGCTGTTTTTT. Translation gives CASSSRTGELFF. The chain employs TRBV5-4 and TRBJ2-2; D uncertain. The CDR3 is 12 residues long. The germline V gene has CDR1 SGHNT and CDR2 YYREEE (reference sequence). V lost 3 bases, J lost 5 bases, and 5 bases lay in between. The whole variable domain, remainder taken from reference TRBV5-4 and TRBJ2-2, is ETGVTQSPTHLIKTRGQQVTLRCSSQSGHNTVSWYQQALGQGPQFIFQYYREEENGRGNFPPRFSGLQFPNYSSELNVNALELDDSALYLCASSSRTGELFFGEGSRLTVL.